This T cell receptor beta chain comes out of a study of blood T cell repertoires in COVID-19. The wider study: Researchers got acute and convalescent COVID-19 samples from the United States, Italy and Spain. T cells, B-cell-depleted T cells, or PBMCs supplied cDNA or gDNA.

V lost 0 bases, J lost 2 bases, and 4 bases stayed unmatched. The CDR3 has 15 residues. Germline values: CDR1 SGDLS, CDR2 YYNGEE. Original processing methods: Amplification with reference gene primers provided the estimates of nucleated cell counts. The method was immunoSEQ multiplex PCR; TCRdb's version includes in-frame clones alone and lacks a portion of them. V, J and clone size are taken as reported in that table, and D and trimming were inferred from the DNA itself. The sample contains around 300,000 clones, 75% to 90% of which appear only once. The sequence derives from a man in his fifties or sixties with acute or convalescent COVID-19. The chain joins TRBV9 to TRBJ1-1; 7 bases fit TRBD1. Material: peripheral blood. The CDR3 region is CASSVGRGRNTEAFF. Here the CDR3 DNA reads TGTGCCAGCAGCGTAGGAAGGGGGCGAAACACTGAAGCTTTCTTT.